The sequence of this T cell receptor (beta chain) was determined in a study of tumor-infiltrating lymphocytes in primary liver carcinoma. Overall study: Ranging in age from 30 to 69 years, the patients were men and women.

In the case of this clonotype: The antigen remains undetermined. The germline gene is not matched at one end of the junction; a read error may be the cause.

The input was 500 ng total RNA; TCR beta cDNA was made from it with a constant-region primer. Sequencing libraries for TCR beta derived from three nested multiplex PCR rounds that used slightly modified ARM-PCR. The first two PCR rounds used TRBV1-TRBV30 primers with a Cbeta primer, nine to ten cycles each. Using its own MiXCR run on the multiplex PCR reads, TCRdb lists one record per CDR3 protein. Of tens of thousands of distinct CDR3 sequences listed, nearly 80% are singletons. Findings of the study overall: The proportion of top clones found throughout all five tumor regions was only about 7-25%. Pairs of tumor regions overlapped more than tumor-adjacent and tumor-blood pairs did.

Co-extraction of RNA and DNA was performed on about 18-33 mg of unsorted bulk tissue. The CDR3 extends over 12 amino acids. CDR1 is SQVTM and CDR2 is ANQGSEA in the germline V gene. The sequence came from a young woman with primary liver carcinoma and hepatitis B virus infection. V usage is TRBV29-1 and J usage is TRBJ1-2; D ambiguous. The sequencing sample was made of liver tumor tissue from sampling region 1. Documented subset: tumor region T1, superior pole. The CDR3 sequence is CSVVLWGGGYVF. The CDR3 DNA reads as TGCAGCGTTGTCCTTTGGGGTGGCGGCTACGTCTTC.